A selection of T cell receptor beta chains follows, all from one sample in a study of CD8 T cells in Susac syndrome. One entry per CDR3 protein, called by TCRdb with MiXCR from the immunoSEQ multiplex PCR reads. The table shows some 400,000 distinct CDR3 sequences, with roughly 85% occurring only once. Source material: CD8+ T cells from PBMCs. These receptor sequences come from a human donor with multiple sclerosis. The CDR3 runs from the conserved cysteine through the conserved F or W. D genes are given only for firm matches. Rows give clone size only sometimes, using once, few, many, or a class for an expanded clone.

d_call	v_call	j_call	clone_size	cdr3_aa	cdr3_nt
.	TRBV30	TRBJ2-1	once	CAWSVSVGLTNNEQFF	TGTGCCTGGAGTGTTTCAGTGGGGCTAACTAACAATGAGCAGTTCTTC
.	TRBV30	TRBJ2-1	.	CAWSVLPPPAYNEQFF	TGTGCCTGGAGTGTACTCCCCCCCCCAGCCTACAATGAGCAGTTCTTC
.	TRBV13	TRBJ1-2	.	CASSLGLLGERYGYTF	TGTGCCAGCAGCTTAGGCCTGCTAGGGGAAAGGTATGGCTACACCTTC
.	TRBV7-9	TRBJ2-7	once	CASSLESASDYEQYF	TGTGCCAGCAGCTTAGAGTCTGCTAGCGACTACGAGCAGTACTTC
.	TRBV29-1	TRBJ1-5	.	CSVGGQSNQPQHF	TGCAGCGTTGGCGGGCAGAGCAATCAGCCCCAGCATTTT
.	TRBV5-1	TRBJ2-5	.	CASSGRYQETQYF	TGCGCCAGCAGCGGAAGGTACCAAGAGACCCAGTACTTC
.	TRBV2	TRBJ2-5	.	CASRGTSGFETQYF	TGTGCCAGCAGAGGGACGAGCGGTTTTGAGACCCAGTACTTC
TRBD2	TRBV5-1	TRBJ2-1	.	CASGDGTSGRHEQFF	TGCGCCAGCGGAGACGGGACTAGCGGGAGACATGAGCAGTTCTTC
.	TRBV2	TRBJ1-6	.	CASATGDNSPLHF	TGTGCCTCAGCAACAGGTGATAATTCACCCCTCCACTTT
TRBD2	TRBV30	TRBJ2-1	once	CAWSELAGDEQFF	TGTGCCTGGAGTGAACTAGCGGGCGATGAGCAGTTCTTC
.	TRBV30	TRBJ1-2	.	CAWEEVNYGYTF	TGTGCCTGGGAGGAGGTTAACTATGGCTACACCTTC
TRBD2	TRBV6-1	TRBJ2-7	few	CASSQTPAGTSSYEQYF	TGTGCCAGCAGCCAAACGCCTGCGGGGACTAGCAGCTACGAGCAGTACTTC
.	TRBV9	TRBJ1-5	.	CASSGGQTGNQPQHF	TGTGCCAGCAGTGGGGGCCAAACAGGCAATCAGCCCCAGCATTTT
.	TRBV20-1	TRBJ1-1	.	CSAPDRVGVGTEAFF	TGCAGTGCTCCAGACCGGGTCGGAGTCGGCACTGAAGCTTTCTTT
TRBD1	TRBV30	TRBJ2-5	.	CAWDRDETQYF	TGTGCCTGGGACAGGGATGAGACCCAGTACTTC
.	TRBV7-8	TRBJ2-7	.	CASSSKRVLSYEQYF	TGTGCCAGCAGCTCCAAGCGGGTTCTCTCCTACGAGCAGTACTTC
.	TRBV7-9	TRBJ1-1	.	CASSPLGSDTEAFF	TGTGCCAGCAGCCCCCTGGGCAGCGACACTGAAGCTTTCTTT
.	TRBV11-1	TRBJ2-5	.	CASSLMGFQETQYF	TGTGCCAGCAGCTTAATGGGCTTCCAAGAGACCCAGTACTTC
.	TRBV9	TRBJ1-2	.	CASSVAVGNGYTF	TGTGCCAGCAGCGTAGCGGTGGGGAATGGCTACACCTTC
.	TRBV10-3	TRBJ2-1	.	CAIGLGSVGVYEQFF	TGTGCCATCGGGTTAGGGAGTGTGGGGGTCTATGAGCAGTTCTTC
TRBD2	TRBV19	TRBJ2-1	.	CASSGPGLAVLAGLNEQFF	TGTGCCAGTAGTGGACCGGGACTAGCGGTTCTTGCGGGTTTGAATGAGCAGTTCTTC
TRBD2	TRBV6-5	TRBJ2-1	.	CASSYMGLAGGPLDEQFF	TGTGCCAGCAGCTACATGGGACTAGCGGGAGGGCCTTTGGATGAGCAGTTCTTC
.	TRBV5-5	TRBJ1-4	.	CASSGQETTNNEKLFF	TGTGCCAGCAGCGGGCAGGAGACGACGAATAATGAAAAACTGTTTTTT
.	TRBV27	TRBJ1-2	.	CASSSYTGFEYYGYTF	TGTGCCAGCAGTTCATATACAGGGTTCGAATACTATGGCTACACCTTC
TRBD2	TRBV7-6	TRBJ2-7	.	CASSLALGLAEHEQYF	TGTGCCAGCAGCTTAGCGCTGGGACTAGCTGAACACGAGCAGTACTTC
.	TRBV7-9	TRBJ2-3	.	CASRSRGYTDTQYF	TGTGCCAGTCGTTCTAGGGGTTACACAGATACGCAGTATTTT
.	TRBV27	TRBJ1-1	.	CASAGGGPDTEAFF	TGTGCCAGCGCGGGGGGCGGACCGGACACTGAAGCTTTCTTT
.	TRBV2	TRBJ1-5	.	CASSEAGDYSNQPQHF	TGTGCCAGCAGTGAAGCGGGGGACTATAGCAATCAGCCCCAGCATTTT
.	TRBV24-1	TRBJ2-2	.	CATSDLGVDSPSNTGELFF	TGTGCCACCAGTGATTTGGGGGTGGACAGTCCCTCAAACACCGGGGAGCTGTTTTTT
.	TRBV5-6	TRBJ1-1	.	CASSLGGHLWNTEAFF	TGTGCCAGCAGCTTGGGTGGCCACCTTTGGAACACTGAAGCTTTCTTT
TRBD2	TRBV30	TRBJ2-1	.	CAWSELAGGASEQFF	TGTGCCTGGAGTGAACTAGCGGGAGGGGCATCCGAGCAGTTCTTC
TRBD1	TRBV3-1	TRBJ1-4	.	CASSLQGVLDEKLFF	TGTGCCAGCAGCCTCCAGGGGGTTCTCGATGAAAAACTGTTTTTT
TRBD1	TRBV10-3	TRBJ1-1	.	CAISDPFGDSQNPEAFF	TGTGCCATCAGTGATCCGTTCGGGGACAGCCAAAATCCTGAAGCTTTCTTT
.	TRBV20-1	TRBJ1-5	.	CSARDPAGVAQPQHF	TGCAGTGCTAGAGATCCGGCAGGGGTAGCTCAGCCCCAGCATTTT
.	TRBV27	TRBJ1-1	.	CASSLGMADTEAFF	TGTGCCAGCAGTTTAGGGATGGCGGACACTGAAGCTTTCTTT
.	TRBV7-9	TRBJ2-3	.	CASSRVGGWQYF	TGTGCCAGCAGCCGCGTTGGGGGTTGGCAGTATTTT
.	TRBV23-1	TRBJ1-1	.	CASSPKKTGYLGNTEAFF	TGCGCCAGCAGTCCGAAAAAAACAGGGTACTTGGGGAACACTGAAGCTTTCTTT
TRBD1	TRBV5-5	TRBJ2-1	.	CASSLNRDSSYNEQFF	TGTGCCAGCAGCTTAAATCGGGACAGCTCCTACAATGAGCAGTTCTTC
.	TRBV11-2	TRBJ1-1	.	CASSLWSERNTEAFF	TGTGCCAGCAGCTTGTGGTCGGAGCGGAACACTGAAGCTTTCTTT
TRBD2	TRBV20-1	TRBJ2-1	.	CSARGAGGRMNEQFF	TGCAGTGCTAGAGGAGCGGGGGGCCGAATGAATGAGCAGTTCTTC
TRBD1	TRBV2	TRBJ2-1	.	CASSVTPKQGAVEQFF	TGTGCCAGCAGTGTCACGCCGAAACAGGGGGCGGTTGAGCAGTTCTTC
.	TRBV19	TRBJ2-7	.	CASFIIGESSYEQYF	TGTGCCAGCTTTATCATCGGGGAGAGCTCCTACGAGCAGTACTTC
TRBD1	TRBV18	TRBJ1-1	.	CASSPRTGDRLTEAFF	TGTGCCAGCTCACCACGGACAGGGGACCGTTTGACTGAAGCTTTCTTT